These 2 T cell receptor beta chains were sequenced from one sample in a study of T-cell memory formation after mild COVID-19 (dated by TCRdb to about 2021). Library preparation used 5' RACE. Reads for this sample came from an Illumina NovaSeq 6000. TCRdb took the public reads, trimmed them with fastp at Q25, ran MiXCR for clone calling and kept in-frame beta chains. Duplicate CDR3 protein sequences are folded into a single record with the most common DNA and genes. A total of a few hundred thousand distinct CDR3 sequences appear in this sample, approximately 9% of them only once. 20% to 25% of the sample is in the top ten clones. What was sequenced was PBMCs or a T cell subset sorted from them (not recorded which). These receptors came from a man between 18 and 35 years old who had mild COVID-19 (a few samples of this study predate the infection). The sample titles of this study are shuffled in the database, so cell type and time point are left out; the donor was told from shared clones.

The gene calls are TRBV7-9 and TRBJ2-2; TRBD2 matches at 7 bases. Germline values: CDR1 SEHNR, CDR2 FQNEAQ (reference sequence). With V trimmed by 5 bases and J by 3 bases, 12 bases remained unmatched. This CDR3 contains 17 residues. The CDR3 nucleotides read TGTGCCAGCAGCGGGGGAGGGGCGACGGAGGACACCGGGGAGCTGTTTTTT. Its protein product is CASSGGGATEDTGELFF.

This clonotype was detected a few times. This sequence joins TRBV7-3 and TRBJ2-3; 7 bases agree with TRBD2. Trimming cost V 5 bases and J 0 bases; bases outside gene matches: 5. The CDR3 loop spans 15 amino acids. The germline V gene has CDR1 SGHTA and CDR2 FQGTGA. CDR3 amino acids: CASSTAGMSTDTQYF. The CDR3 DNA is TGTGCCAGCAGCACAGCGGGGATGAGCACAGATACGCAGTATTTT.